This T cell receptor beta chain derives from a study of blood T cell repertoires in COVID-19. In the study overall: Acute and convalescent COVID-19 specimens originated in the United States, Italy and Spain.

The CDR3 runs 16 residues. The V gene's germline CDR1 is LNHDA and CDR2 SQIVND (reference sequence). The ends were cut back, 5 bases at V and 0 bases at J, with 14 bases in the middle. Profiling relied on immunoSEQ multiplex PCR, and the TCRdb table lists in-frame clones only, not all of them. This table has 150,000 to 200,000 clones, 87% appearing once. This clone was observed once. The sequence came from a man aged 35 to 55 with active or convalescent COVID-19. The chain has TRBV19 and TRBJ1-3; D gene uncertain. The sample consisted of peripheral blood. The chain's CDR3 is CASSAGTTLSGNTIYF. CDR3 sequence (DNA): TGTGCCAGTAGTGCTGGAACGACACTCTCTGGAAACACCATATATTTT. Variable domain in full (rest from reference TRBV19 and TRBJ1-3): DGGITQSPKYLFRKEGQNVTLSCEQNLNHDAMYWYRQDPGQGLRLIYYSQIVNDFQKGDIAEGYSVSREKKESFPLTVTSAQKNPTAFYLCASSAGTTLSGNTIYFGEGSWLTVV.